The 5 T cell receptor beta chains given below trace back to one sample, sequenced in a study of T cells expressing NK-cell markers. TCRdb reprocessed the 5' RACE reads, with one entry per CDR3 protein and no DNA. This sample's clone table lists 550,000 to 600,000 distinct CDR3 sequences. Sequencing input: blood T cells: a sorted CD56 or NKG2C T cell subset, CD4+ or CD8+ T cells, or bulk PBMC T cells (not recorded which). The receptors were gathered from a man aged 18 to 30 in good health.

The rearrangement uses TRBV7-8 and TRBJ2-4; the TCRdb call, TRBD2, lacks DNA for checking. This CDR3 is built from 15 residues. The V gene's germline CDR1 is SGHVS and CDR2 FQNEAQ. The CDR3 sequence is CASSLEVHPRDIQYF.

CDR3 sequence: CASSPSGRPQETQYF. The chain is built from TRBV12-3 or TRBV12-4 and TRBJ2-5; TCRdb reports TRBD1, a call that lacks DNA to check it against. The CDR3 length is 15 residues.

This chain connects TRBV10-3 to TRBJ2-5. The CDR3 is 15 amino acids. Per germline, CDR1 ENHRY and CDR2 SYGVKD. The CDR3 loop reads CAIKGKQRLQETQYF.

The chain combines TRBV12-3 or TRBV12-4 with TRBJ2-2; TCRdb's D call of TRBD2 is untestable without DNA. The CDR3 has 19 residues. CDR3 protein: CASSPGLAGRWSNTGELFF.

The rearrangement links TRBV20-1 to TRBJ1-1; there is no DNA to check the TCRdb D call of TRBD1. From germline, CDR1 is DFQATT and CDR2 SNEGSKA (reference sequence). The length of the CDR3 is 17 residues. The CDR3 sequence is CSAYAEVFDRASTEAFF.